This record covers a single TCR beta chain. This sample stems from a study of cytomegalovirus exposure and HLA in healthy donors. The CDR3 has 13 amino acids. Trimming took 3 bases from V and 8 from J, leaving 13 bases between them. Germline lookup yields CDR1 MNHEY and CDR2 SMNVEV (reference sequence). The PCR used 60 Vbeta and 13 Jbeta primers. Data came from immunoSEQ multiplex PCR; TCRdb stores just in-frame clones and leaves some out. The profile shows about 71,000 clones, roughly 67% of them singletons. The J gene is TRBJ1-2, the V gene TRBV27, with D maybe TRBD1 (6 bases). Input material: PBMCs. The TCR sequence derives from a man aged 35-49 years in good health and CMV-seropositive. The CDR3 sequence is CASSFAIQGGYTF. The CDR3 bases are TGTGCCAGCAGTTTCGCAATACAGGGAGGCTACACCTTC.